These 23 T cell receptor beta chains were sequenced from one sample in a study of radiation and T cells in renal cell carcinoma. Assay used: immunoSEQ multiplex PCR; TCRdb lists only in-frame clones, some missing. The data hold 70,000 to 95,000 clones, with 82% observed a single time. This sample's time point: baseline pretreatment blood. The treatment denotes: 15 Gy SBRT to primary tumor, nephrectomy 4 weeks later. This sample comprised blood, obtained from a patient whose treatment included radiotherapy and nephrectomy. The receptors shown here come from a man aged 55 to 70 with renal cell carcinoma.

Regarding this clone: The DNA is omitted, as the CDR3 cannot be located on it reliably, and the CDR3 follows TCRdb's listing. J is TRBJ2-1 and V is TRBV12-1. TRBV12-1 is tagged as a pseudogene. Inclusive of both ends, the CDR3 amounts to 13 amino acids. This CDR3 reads CASSFGSGTPQFF.

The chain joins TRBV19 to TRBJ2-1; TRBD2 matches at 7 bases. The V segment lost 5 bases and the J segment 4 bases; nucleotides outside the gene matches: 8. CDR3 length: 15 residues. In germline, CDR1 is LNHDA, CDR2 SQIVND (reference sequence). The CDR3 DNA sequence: TGTGCCAGTAGTTCCGGGACTAACAGATACAATGAGCAGTTCTTC. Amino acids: CASSSGTNRYNEQFF. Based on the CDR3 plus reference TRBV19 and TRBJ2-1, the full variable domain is DGGITQSPKYLFRKEGQNVTLSCEQNLNHDAMYWYRQDPGQGLRLIYYSQIVNDFQKGDIAEGYSVSREKKESFPLTVTSAQKNPTAFYLCASSSGTNRYNEQFFGPGTRLTVL.

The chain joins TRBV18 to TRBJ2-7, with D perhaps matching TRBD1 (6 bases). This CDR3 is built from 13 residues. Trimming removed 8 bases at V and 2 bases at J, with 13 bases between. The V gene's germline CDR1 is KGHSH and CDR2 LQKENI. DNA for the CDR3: TGTGCCAGCCACCAGGGGTCTACCTACGAGCAGTACTTC. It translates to CASHQGSTYEQYF. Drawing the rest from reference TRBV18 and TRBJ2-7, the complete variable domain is NAGVMQNPRHLVRRRGQEARLRCSPMKGHSHVYWYRQLPEEGLKFMVYLQKENIIDESGMPKERFSAEFPKEGPSILRIQQVVRGDSAAYFCASHQGSTYEQYFGPGTRLTVT.

The CDR3, as DNA: TGTGCCAGCAGCCCACAACTAGGCGATAATACGCAGTATTTT. It encodes CASSPQLGDNTQYF. J is TRBJ2-3 and V is TRBV5-4; the D gene is possibly TRBD2 (5 bases). Trimming left V 4 bases short and J 7 bases short, with 16 bases between. The length of the CDR3 is 14 residues. Per germline, CDR1 SGHNT and CDR2 YYREEE (reference sequence). Filled out from reference TRBV5-4 and TRBJ2-3, the complete variable domain reads ETGVTQSPTHLIKTRGQQVTLRCSSQSGHNTVSWYQQALGQGPQFIFQYYREEENGRGNFPPRFSGLQFPNYSSELNVNALELDDSALYLCASSPQLGDNTQYFGPGTRLTVL.

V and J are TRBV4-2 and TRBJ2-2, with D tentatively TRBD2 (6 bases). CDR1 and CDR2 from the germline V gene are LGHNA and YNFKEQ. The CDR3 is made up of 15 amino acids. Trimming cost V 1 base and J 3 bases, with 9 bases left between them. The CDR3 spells CASSQGSGDTGELFF. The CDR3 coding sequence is TGTGCCAGCAGCCAAGGTTCGGGGGACACCGGGGAGCTGTTTTTT.

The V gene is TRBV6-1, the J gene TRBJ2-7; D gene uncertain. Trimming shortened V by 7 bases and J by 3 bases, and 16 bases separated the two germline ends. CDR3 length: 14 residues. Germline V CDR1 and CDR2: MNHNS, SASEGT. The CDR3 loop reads CASTPLGLYYEQYF. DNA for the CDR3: TGTGCCAGCACCCCCCTCGGATTGTACTACGAGCAGTACTTC.

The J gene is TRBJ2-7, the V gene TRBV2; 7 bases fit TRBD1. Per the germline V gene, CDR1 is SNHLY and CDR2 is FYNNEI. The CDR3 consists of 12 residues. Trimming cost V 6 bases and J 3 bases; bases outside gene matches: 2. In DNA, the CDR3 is TGTGCCAGCAGAGGGACAGACTACGAGCAGTACTTC. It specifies CASRGTDYEQYF.

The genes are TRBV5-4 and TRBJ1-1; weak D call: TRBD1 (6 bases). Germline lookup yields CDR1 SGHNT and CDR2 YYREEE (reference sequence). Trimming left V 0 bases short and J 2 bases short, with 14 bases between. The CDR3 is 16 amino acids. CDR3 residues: CASSLAGDFFNTEAFF. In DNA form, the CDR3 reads TGTGCCAGCAGCTTGGCAGGGGATTTCTTTAACACTGAAGCTTTCTTT.

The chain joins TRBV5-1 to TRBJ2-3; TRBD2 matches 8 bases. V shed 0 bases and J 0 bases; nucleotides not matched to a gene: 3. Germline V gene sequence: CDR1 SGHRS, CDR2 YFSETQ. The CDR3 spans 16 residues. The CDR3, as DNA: TGCGCCAGCAGCTTGGAAGCGGGAGTGAGCACAGATACGCAGTATTTT. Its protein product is CASSLEAGVSTDTQYF.

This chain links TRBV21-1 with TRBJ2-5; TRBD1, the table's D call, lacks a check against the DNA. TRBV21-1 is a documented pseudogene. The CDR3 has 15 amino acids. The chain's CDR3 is CAGFLRGSHQETQYF. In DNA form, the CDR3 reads TGTGCCGGATTCCTGAGGGGGTCTCACCAAGAGACCCAGTACTTC.

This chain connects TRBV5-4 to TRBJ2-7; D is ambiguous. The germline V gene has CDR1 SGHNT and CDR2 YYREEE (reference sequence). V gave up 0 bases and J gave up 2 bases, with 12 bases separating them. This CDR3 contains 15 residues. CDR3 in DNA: TGTGCCAGCAGCTTGGAGGGCACCGCACCCTACGAGCAGTACTTC. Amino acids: CASSLEGTAPYEQYF.

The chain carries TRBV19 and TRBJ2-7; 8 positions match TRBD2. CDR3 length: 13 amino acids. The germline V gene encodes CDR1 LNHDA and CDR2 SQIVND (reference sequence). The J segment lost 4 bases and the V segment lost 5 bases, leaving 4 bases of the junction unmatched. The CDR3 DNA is TGTGCCAGTAGTTTAGCGGGACCATACGAGCAGTACTTC. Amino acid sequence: CASSLAGPYEQYF.

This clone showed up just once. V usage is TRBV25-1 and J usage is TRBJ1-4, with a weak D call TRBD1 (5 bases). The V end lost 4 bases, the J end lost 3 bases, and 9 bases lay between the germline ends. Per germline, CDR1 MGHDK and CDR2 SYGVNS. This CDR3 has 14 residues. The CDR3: CASSAGTANEKLFF. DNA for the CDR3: TGTGCCAGCAGTGCAGGGACCGCTAATGAAAAACTGTTTTTT.

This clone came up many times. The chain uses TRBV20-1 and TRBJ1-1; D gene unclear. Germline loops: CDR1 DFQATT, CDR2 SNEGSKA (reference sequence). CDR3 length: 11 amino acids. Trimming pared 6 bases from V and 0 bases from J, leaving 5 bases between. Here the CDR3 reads CSARMNTEAFF. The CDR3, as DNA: TGCAGTGCGAGAATGAACACTGAAGCTTTCTTT.

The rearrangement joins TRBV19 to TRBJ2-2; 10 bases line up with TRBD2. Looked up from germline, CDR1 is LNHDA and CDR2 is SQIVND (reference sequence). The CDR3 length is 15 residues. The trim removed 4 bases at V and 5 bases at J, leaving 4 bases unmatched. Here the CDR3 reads CASSNGLAATGELFF. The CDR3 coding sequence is TGTGCCAGTAGTAATGGACTAGCGGCAACCGGGGAGCTGTTTTTT. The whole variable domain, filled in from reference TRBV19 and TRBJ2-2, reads DGGITQSPKYLFRKEGQNVTLSCEQNLNHDAMYWYRQDPGQGLRLIYYSQIVNDFQKGDIAEGYSVSREKKESFPLTVTSAQKNPTAFYLCASSNGLAATGELFFGEGSRLTVL.

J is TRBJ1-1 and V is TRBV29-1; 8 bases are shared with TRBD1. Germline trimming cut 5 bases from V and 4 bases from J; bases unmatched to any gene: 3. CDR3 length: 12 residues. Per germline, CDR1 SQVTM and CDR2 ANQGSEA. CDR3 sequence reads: CSVKQGGTEAFF. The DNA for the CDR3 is TGCAGCGTTAAACAGGGGGGCACTGAAGCTTTCTTT. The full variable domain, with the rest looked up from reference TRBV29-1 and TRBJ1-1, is SAVISQKPSRDICQRGTSLTIQCQVDSQVTMMFWYRQQPGQSLTLIATANQGSEATYESGFVIDKFPISRPNLTFSTLTVSNMSPEDSSIYLCSVKQGGTEAFFGQGTRLTVV.

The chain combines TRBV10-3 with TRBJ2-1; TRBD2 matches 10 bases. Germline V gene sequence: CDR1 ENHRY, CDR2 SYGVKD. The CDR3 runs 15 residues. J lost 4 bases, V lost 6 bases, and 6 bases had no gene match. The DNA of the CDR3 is TGTGCCATCAGCAGCACTAGCGGGGATTACAATGAGCAGTTCTTC. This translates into CAISSTSGDYNEQFF.

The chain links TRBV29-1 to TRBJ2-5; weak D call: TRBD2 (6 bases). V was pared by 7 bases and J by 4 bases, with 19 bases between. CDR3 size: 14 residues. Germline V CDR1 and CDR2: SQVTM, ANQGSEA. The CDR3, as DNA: TGCAGCGCCCGTGGGACTCTAGCAGGAGAGACCCAGTACTTC. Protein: CSARGTLAGETQYF.

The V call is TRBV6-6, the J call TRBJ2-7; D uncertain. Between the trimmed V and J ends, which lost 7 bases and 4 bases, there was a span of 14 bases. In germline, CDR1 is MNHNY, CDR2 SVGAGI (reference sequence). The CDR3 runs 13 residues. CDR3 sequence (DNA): TGTGCCAGCAACCTCGGCGTAGGGTACGAGCAGTACTTC. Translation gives CASNLGVGYEQYF.

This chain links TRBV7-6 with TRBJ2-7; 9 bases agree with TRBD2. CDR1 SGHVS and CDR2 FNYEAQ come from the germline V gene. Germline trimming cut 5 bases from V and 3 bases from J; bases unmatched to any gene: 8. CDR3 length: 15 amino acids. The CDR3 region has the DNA TGTGCCAGCAGCCATGGAGGACTAGCGATCTACGAGCAGTACTTC. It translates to CASSHGGLAIYEQYF.

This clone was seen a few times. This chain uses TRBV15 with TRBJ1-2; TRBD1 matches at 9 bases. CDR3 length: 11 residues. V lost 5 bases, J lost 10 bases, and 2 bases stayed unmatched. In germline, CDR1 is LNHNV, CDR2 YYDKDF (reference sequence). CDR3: CATSRDRAYTF. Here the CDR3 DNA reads TGTGCCACCAGCCGGGACAGGGCCTACACCTTC.

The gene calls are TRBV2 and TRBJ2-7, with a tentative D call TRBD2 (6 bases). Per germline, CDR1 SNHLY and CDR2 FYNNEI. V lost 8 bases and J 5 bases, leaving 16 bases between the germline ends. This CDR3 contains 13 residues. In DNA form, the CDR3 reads TGTGCCAGCTCGGAGAGCGGGTTTCACGAGCAGTACTTC. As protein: CASSESGFHEQYF.

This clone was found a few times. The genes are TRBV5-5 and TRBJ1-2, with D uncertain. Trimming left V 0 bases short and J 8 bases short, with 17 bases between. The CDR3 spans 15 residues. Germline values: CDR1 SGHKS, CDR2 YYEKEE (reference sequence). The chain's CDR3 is CASSLGSSSLSGYTF. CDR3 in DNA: TGTGCCAGCAGCTTGGGGAGTTCGAGCCTGAGCGGCTACACCTTC.